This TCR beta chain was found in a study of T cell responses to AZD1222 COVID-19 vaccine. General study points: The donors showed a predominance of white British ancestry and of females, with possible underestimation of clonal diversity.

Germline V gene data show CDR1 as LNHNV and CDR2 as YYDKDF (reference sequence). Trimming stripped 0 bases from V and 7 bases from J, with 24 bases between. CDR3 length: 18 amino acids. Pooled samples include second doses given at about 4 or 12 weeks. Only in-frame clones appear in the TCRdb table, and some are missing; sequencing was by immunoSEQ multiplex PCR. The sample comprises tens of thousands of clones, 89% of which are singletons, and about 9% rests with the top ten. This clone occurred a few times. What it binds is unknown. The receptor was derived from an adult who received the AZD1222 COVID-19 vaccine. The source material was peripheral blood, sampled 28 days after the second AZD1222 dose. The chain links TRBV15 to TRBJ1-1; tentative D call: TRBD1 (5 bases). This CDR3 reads CATSRDLAGLGGSIEAFF. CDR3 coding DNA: TGTGCCACCAGCAGAGATCTGGCAGGGTTGGGTGGGAGTATTGAAGCTTTCTTT.